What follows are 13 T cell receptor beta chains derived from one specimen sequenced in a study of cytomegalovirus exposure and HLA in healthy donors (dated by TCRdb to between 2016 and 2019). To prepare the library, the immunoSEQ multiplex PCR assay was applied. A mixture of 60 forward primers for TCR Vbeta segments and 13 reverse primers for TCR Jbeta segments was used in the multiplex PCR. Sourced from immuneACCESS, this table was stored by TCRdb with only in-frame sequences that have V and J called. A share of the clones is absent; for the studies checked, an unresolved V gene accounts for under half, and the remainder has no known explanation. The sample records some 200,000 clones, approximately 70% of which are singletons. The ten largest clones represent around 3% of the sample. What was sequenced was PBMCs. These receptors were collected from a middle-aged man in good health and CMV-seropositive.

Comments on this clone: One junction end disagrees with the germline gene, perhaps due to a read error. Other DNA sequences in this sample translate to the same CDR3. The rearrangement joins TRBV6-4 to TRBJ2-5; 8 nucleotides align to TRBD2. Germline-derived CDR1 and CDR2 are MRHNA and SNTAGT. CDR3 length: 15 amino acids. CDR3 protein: CASSASGGYQETQYF. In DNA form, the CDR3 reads TGTGCTAGCAGTGCCTCGGGAGGGTACCAAGAGACCCAGTACTTC.

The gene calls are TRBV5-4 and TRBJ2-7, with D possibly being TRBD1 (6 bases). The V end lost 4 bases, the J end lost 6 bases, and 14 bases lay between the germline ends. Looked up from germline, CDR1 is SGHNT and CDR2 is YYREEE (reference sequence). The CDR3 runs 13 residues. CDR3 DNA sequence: TGTGCCAGCAGCCCGGACAGAAGCCGCGAGCAGTACTTC. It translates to CASSPDRSREQYF.

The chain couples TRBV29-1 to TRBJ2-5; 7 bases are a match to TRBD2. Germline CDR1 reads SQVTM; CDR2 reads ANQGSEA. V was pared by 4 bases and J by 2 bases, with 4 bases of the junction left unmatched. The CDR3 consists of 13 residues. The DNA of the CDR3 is TGCAGCGTTGTGGCCGGGGGGCAAGAGACCCAGTACTTC. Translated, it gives CSVVAGGQETQYF.

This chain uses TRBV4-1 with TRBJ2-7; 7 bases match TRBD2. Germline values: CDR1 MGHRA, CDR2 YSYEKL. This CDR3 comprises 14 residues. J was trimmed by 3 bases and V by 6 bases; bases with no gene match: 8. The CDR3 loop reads CASRGGGPNYEQYF. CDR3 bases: TGCGCCAGCAGGGGCGGGGGACCTAACTACGAGCAGTACTTC.

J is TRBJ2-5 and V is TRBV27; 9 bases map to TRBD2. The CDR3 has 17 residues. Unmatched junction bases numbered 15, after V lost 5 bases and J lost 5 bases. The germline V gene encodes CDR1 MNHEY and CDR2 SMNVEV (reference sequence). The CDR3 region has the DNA TGTGCCAGCAGTGATAGCGGGGGCCGACTTTTGGGGGAGACCCAGTACTTC. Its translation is CASSDSGGRLLGETQYF.

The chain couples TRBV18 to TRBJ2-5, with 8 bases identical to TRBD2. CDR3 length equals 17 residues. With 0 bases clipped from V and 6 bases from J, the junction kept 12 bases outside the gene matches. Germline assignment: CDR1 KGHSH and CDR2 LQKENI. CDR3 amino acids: CASSPPSAGGGAKTQYF. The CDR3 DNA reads TGTGCCAGCTCACCACCGTCGGCCGGGGGGGGCGCGAAGACCCAGTACTTC.

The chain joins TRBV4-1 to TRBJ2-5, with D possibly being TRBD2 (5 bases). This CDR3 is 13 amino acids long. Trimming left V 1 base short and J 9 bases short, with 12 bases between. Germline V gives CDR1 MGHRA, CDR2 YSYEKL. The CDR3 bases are TGCGCCAGCAGCCAAGTGTCGTCGGAGGCCCAGTACTTC. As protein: CASSQVSSEAQYF.

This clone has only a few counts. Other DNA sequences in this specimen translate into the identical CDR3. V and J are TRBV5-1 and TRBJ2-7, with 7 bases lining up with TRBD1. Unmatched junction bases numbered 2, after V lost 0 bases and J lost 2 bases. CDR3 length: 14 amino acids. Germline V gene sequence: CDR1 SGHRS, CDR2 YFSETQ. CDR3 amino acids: CASSLGQGAYEQYF. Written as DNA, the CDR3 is TGCGCCAGCAGCTTGGGGCAGGGGGCCTACGAGCAGTACTTC.

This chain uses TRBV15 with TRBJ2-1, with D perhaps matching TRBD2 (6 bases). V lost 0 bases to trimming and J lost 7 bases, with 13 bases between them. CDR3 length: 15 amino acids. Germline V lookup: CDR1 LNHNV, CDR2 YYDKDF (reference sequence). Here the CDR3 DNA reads TGTGCCACCAGCAGAGAGCCACCTGGGGGGAATGAGCAGTTCTTC. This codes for CATSREPPGGNEQFF.

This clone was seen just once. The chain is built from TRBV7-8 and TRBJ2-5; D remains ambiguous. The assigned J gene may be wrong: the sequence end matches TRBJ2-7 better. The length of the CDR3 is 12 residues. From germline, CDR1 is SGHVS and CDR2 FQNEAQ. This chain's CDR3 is CASSLYSYEQYF. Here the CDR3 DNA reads TGTGCCAGCAGCTTATATTCCTACGAGCAGTACTTC.

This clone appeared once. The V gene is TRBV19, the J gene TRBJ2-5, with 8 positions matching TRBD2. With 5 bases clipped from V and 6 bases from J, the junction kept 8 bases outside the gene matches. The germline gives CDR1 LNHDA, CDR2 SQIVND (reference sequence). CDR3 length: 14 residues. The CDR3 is CASSSAGGRKTQYF. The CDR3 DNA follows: TGTGCCAGTAGTTCCGCGGGGGGTAGGAAGACCCAGTACTTC. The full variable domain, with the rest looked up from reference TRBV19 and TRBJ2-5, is DGGITQSPKYLFRKEGQNVTLSCEQNLNHDAMYWYRQDPGQGLRLIYYSQIVNDFQKGDIAEGYSVSREKKESFPLTVTSAQKNPTAFYLCASSSAGGRKTQYFGPGTRLLVL.

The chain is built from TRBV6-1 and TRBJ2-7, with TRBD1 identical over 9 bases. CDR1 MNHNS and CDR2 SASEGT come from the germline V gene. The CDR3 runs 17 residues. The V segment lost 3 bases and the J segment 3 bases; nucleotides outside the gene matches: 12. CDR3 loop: CASSELLSWTGVYEQYF. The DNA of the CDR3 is TGTGCCAGCAGTGAGCTTCTTAGCTGGACAGGGGTCTACGAGCAGTACTTC.

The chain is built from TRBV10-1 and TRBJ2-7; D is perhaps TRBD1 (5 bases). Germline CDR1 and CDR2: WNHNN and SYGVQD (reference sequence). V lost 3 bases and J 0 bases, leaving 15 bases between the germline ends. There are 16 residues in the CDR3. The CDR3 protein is CASSDSPPGNSYEQYF. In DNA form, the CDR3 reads TGCGCCAGCAGTGATAGTCCTCCAGGGAACTCCTACGAGCAGTACTTC.